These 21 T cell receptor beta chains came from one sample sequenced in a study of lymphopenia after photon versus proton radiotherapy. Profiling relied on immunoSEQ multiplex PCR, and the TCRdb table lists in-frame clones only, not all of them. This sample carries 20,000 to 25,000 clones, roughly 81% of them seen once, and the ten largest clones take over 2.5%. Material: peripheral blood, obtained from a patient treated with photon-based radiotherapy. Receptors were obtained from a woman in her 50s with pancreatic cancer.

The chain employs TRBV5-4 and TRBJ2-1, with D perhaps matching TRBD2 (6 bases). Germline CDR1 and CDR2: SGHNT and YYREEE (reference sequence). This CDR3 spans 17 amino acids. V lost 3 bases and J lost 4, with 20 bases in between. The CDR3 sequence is CASSSRGSSGNYNEQFF. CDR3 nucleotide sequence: TGTGCCAGCAGCTCGAGAGGGAGTAGCGGAAATTACAATGAGCAGTTCTTC.

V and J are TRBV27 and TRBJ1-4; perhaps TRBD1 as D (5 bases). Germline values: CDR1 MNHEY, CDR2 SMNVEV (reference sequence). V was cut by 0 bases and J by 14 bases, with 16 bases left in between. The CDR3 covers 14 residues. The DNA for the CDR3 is TGTGCCAGCAGTTTATCGCCGGCAGGGAGGGGTCTGTTTTTT. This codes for CASSLSPAGRGLFF.

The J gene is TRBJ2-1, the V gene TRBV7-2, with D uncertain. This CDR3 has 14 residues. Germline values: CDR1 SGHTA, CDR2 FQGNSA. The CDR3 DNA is TGTGCTAGCCAGGCACAAACGCCTCTCAATGAGCAGTTCTTC. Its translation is CASQAQTPLNEQFF.

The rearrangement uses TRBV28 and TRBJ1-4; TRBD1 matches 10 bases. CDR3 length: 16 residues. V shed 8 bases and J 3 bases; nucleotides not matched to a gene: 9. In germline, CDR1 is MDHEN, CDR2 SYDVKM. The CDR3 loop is CASLGQGGVSNEKLFF. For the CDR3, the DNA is TGTGCCAGCCTCGGACAGGGGGGAGTCTCTAATGAAAAACTGTTTTTT.

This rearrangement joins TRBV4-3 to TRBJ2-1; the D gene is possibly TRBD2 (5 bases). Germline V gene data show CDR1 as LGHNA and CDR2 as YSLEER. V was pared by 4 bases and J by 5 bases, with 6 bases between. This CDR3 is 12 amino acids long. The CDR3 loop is CASSRTDNEQFF. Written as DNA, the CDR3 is TGCGCCAGCAGCCGGACTGACAATGAGCAGTTCTTC.

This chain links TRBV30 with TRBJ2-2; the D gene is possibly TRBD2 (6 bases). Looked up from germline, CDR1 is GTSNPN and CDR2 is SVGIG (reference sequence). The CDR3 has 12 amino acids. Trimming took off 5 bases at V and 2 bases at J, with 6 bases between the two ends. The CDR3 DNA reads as TGTGCCTGGGGGACTAACACCGGGGAGCTGTTTTTT. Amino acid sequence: CAWGTNTGELFF.

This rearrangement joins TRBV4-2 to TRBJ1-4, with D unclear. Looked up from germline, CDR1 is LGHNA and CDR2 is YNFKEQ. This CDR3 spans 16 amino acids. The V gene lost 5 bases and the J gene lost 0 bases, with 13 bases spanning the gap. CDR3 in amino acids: CASSIGQSPTNEKLFF. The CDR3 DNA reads TGTGCCAGCAGCATAGGGCAGTCGCCAACTAATGAAAAACTGTTTTTT.

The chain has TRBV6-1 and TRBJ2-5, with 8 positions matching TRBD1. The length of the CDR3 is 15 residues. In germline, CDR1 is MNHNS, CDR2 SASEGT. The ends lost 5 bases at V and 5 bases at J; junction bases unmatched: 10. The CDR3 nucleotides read TGTGCCAGCAGTTTAGACAGGGGAAGACAGGAGACCCAGTACTTC. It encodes CASSLDRGRQETQYF.

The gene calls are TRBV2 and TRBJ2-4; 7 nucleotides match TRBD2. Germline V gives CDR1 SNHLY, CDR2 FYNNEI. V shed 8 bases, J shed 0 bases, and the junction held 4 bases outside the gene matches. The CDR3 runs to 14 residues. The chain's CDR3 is CASRGELAKNIQYF. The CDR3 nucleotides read TGTGCCAGCCGGGGGGAACTAGCCAAAAACATTCAGTACTTC.

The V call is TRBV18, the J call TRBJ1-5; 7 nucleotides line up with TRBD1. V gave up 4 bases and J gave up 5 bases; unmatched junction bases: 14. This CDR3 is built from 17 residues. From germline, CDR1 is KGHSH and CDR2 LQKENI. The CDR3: CASSLTLNRGRDQPQHF. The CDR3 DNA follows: TGTGCCAGCTCACTCACCCTCAACAGGGGTCGGGATCAGCCCCAGCATTTT.

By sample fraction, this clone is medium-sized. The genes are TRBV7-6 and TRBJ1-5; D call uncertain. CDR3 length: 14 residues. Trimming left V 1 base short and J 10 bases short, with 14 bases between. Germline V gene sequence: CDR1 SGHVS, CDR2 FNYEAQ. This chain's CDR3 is CASSLGQEGNPQHF. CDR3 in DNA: TGTGCCAGCAGCTTAGGCCAGGAGGGAAATCCCCAGCATTTT. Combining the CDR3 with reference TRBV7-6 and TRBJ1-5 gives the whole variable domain GAGVSQSPRYKVTKRGQDVALRCDPISGHVSLYWYRQALGQGPEFLTYFNYEAQQDKSGLPNDRFSAERPEGSISTLTIQRTEQRDSAMYRCASSLGQEGNPQHFGDGTRLSIL.

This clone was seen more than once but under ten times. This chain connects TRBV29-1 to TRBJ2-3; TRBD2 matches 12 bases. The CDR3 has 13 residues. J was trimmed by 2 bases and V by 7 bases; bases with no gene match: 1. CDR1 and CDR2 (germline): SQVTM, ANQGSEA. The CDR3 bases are TGCAGCGCTAGCGGGAGGGCCACAGATACGCAGTATTTT. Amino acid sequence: CSASGRATDTQYF.

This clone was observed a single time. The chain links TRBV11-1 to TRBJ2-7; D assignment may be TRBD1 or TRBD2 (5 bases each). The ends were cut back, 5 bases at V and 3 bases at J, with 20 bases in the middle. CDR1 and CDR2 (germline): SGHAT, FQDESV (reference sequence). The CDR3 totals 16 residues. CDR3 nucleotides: TGTGCCAGCAGCCCCGGGGTTAGCGAGGGGCTCTACGAGCAGTACTTC. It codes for CASSPGVSEGLYEQYF.

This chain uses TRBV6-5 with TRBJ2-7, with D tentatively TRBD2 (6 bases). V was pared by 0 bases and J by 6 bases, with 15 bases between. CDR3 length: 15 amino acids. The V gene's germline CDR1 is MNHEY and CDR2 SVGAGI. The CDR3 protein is CASSYSGRQFGEQYF. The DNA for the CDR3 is TGTGCCAGCAGTTACTCTGGGAGGCAGTTCGGCGAGCAGTACTTC.

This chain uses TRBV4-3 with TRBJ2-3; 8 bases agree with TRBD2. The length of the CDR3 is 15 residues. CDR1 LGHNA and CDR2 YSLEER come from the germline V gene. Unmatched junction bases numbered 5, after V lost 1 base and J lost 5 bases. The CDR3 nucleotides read TGCGCCAGCAGCCAAGTGCGGGAGGCCGAAGATACGCAGTATTTT. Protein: CASSQVREAEDTQYF.

The CDR3: CASSQTGPGSAQGTQYF. CDR3 DNA sequence: TGTGCCAGTAGTCAGACAGGGCCGGGCTCGGCCCAAGGAACGCAGTATTTT. V is TRBV19 and J is TRBJ2-3, with TRBD1 matching over 7 bases. The CDR3 has 17 amino acids. Germline CDR1 LNHDA, CDR2 SQIVND (reference sequence). The ends lost 5 bases at V and 9 bases at J; junction bases unmatched: 20.

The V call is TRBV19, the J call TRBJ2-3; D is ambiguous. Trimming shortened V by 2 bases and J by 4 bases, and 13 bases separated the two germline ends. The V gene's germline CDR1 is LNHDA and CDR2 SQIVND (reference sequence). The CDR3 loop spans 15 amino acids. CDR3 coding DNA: TGTGCCAGTAGTATACGAGGCAATCTGGCAGATACGCAGTATTTT. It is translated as CASSIRGNLADTQYF.

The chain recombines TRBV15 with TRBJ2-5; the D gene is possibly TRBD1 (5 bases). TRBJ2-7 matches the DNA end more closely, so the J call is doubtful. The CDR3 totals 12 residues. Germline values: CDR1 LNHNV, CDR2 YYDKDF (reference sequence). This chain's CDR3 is CATSRARDEQYF. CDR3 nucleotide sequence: TGTGCCACCAGCAGAGCCAGGGACGAGCAGTACTTC.

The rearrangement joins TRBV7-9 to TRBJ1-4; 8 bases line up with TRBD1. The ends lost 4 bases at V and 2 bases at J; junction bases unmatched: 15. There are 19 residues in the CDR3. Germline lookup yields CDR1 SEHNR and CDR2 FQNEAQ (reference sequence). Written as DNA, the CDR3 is TGTGCCAGCAGCTCCCCCTGGGTAGCAGGGGGCGCGACTAATGAAAAACTGTTTTTT. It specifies CASSSPWVAGGATNEKLFF.

CDR3 protein: CASSLVPGLAGEGQFF. The CDR3, as DNA: TGCGCCAGCAGCTTGGTTCCGGGACTAGCGGGAGAAGGGCAGTTCTTC. The chain is built from TRBV5-1 and TRBJ2-1, with TRBD2 identical over 14 bases. The CDR3 has 16 amino acids. Germline CDR1 SGHRS, CDR2 YFSETQ. V lost 0 bases and J lost 12; bases outside the gene matches: 8. Full variable domain (remainder filled in from reference TRBV5-1 and TRBJ2-1): KAGVTQTPRYLIKTRGQQVTLSCSPISGHRSVSWYQQTPGQGLQFLFEYFSETQRNKGNFPGRFSGRQFSNSRSEMNVSTLELGDSALYLCASSLVPGLAGEGQFFGPGTRLTVL.

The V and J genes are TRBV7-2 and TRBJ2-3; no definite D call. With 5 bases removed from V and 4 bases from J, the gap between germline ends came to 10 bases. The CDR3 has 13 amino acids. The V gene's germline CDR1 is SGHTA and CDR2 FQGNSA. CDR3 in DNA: TGTGCCAGCAGCCGCCACAGCGCAGATACGCAGTATTTT. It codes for CASSRHSADTQYF.